The sequence of this T cell receptor (beta chain) was determined in a study of shared clonotypes between healthy human individuals. Study in general: The donor pool was made up of a couple of women and a few men aged 18 to 49.

Unsorted PBMC DNA was sequenced on ten immunoSEQ deep assay plates. Some clones are missing from TCRdb's copy, which holds only in-frame ones; the method was immunoSEQ multiplex PCR. The sample has approximately 500,000 clones, around 85% seen once; the top ten hold 9.5% to 15%. This clone was found many times. This CDR3 spans 14 amino acids. Germline CDR1 and CDR2: SGHVS and FQNEAQ. Trimming shortened V by 5 bases and J by 0 bases, and 11 bases separated the two germline ends. The sequencing input was PBMCs. This chain joins TRBV7-8 and TRBJ2-7; D unresolved. The TCR originated in a woman aged 35 to 49 in good health. Some clones in this sample may be carry-over from other donors' samples. CDR3 protein: CASSPSHVSYEQYF. The CDR3 DNA sequence: TGTGCCAGCAGCCCCTCACACGTCTCCTACGAGCAGTACTTC.